This T cell receptor beta chain originates from a study of CD8+ T cells in alopecia areata. In the study overall: Patients in the treated group were given tofacitinib by mouth, 5 to 10 mg twice a day.

This CDR3 region has 14 residues. The V gene's germline CDR1 is SQVTM and CDR2 ANQGSEA. With 5 bases removed from V and 6 bases from J, the gap between germline ends came to 19 bases. Notes on the study in general: Scalp lesions, especially in alopecia totalis/universalis, had higher clonality than normal scalp. Mice showed clearer TCR sharing than patients did, a gap that was possibly HLA-related. Amid tofacitinib therapy, many expanded lesional clones stayed present in scalp and blood.

This clone was found a few times. The antigen remains undetermined. The treatment was: oral pan-JAK inhibitor, 5-10 mg twice daily. It was cDNA, reverse transcribed from extracted RNA, that served as the sequencing template. Generated by immunoSEQ multiplex PCR, the TCRdb table keeps only in-frame clones and is missing some. The sample lists fewer than 250,000 clones, more than 50% occurring once. The sample consisted of CD4+ T cells sorted from blood, taken at week 24, from a patient treated with tofacitinib. The receptor was derived from a human donor with alopecia areata. This chain uses TRBV29-1 with TRBJ1-1, with D perhaps matching TRBD1 (6 bases). The CDR3, as DNA: TGCAGCGTTCGGGGGCTGACGAATGAGGCTGAAGCTTTCTTT. This gives the protein CSVRGLTNEAEAFF.